This paragraph reports one T cell receptor beta chain. The antigen is not known. This entry belongs to a study of T cells in localized non-small cell lung cancer. General observations from the study: Heterogeneity remains possible because sequencing was limited to only one tumor region. Adjacent lung tissue had a median around 57 of the top 100 clones found in the tumor. In the blood, greater T cell density corresponded to longer overall survival. The highest T cell clonality was in uninvolved adjacent lung, above tumor.

The V and J ends lost 2 bases and 5 bases, in that order; junction bases with no gene match: 3. Germline CDR1 GTSNPN, CDR2 SVGIG (reference sequence). The CDR3 contains 13 residues. Only in-frame clones appear in the TCRdb table, and some are missing; sequencing was by immunoSEQ multiplex PCR. The sample includes 90,000 or so clones, approximately 90% of them seen just once. The clonotype originates from a man between 40 and 75 years old with stage I squamous cell lung carcinoma. V and J are TRBV30 and TRBJ1-5, with 7 bases fitting TRBD1. The source material was peripheral blood, sampled before any cancer treatment. The CDR3 here is CAWSTGEDQPQHF. In DNA, the CDR3 is TGTGCCTGGAGTACAGGGGAGGATCAGCCCCAGCATTTT.